The next 20 T cell receptor beta chains were all read from a single sample in a study of blood T cell repertoires in COVID-19. Using immunoSEQ multiplex PCR, the repertoire was profiled, and TCRdb retains in-frame clones only, with some absent. The sample consists of roughly 250,000 clones, 88% of them appearing once. Sequencing was done on a sample of peripheral blood. These receptors all come from a woman in her thirties or forties who had recovered from COVID-19.

This chain connects TRBV4-3 to TRBJ1-2; perhaps TRBD1 as D (5 bases). This CDR3 has 14 residues. The ends were cut back, 3 bases at V and 4 bases at J, with 12 bases in the middle. Germline CDR1 reads LGHNA; CDR2 reads YSLEER. The CDR3 loop is CASSQEGVGYGYTF. The CDR3, as DNA: TGCGCCAGCAGCCAGGAAGGGGTTGGCTATGGCTACACCTTC.

This chain links TRBV5-1 with TRBJ2-7, with 7 bases lining up with TRBD2. Trimming removed 4 bases from V and 7 bases from J; junction bases left unmatched: 11. This CDR3 is 14 amino acids long. Germline CDR1 SGHRS, CDR2 YFSETQ. As DNA, the CDR3 is TGCGCCAGCAGCCCGTACGGCCCAGCGGGGGAGCAGTACTTC. As protein: CASSPYGPAGEQYF.

This CDR3 reads CASSQGRASGVSGELFF. The CDR3 DNA sequence: TGTGCCAGCAGCCAAGGTCGAGCTAGCGGGGTGTCCGGGGAGCTGTTTTTT. The genes are TRBV3-1 (or the pseudogene TRBV3-2) and TRBJ2-2; TRBD2 matches at 9 bases. V lost 1 base and J lost 6; bases outside the gene matches: 9. Germline CDR1 LGHDT, CDR2 YNNKEL (reference sequence). The CDR3 sequence is 17 residues long.

This rearrangement joins TRBV5-6 to TRBJ1-6; 11 bases are a match to TRBD1. V was clipped by 4 bases and J by 8 bases; unmatched bases: 8. The CDR3 covers 16 residues. Germline V gene data show CDR1 as SGHDT and CDR2 as YYEEEE. The CDR3 DNA reads as TGTGCCAGCAGCGAAACCGGACAGGGGGCTCATTCACCCCTCCACTTT. Translation gives CASSETGQGAHSPLHF. The whole variable domain, remainder taken from reference TRBV5-6 and TRBJ1-6, is DAGVTQSPTHLIKTRGQQVTLRCSPKSGHDTVSWYQQALGQGPQFIFQYYEEEERQRGNFPDRFSGHQFPNYSSELNVNALLLGDSALYLCASSETGQGAHSPLHFGNGTRLTVT.

This clone was observed a handful of times. V usage is TRBV19 and J usage is TRBJ1-2; D is unclear. The CDR3 spans 16 residues. The V end was cut by 8 bases, the J end by 2 bases, with 21 bases between. Germline loops: CDR1 LNHDA, CDR2 SQIVND (reference sequence). This chain's CDR3 is CASLRWEGRMNYGYTF. CDR3 in DNA: TGTGCCAGTCTCCGTTGGGAGGGCCGGATGAACTATGGCTACACCTTC. The full variable domain, with the rest looked up from reference TRBV19 and TRBJ1-2, is DGGITQSPKYLFRKEGQNVTLSCEQNLNHDAMYWYRQDPGQGLRLIYYSQIVNDFQKGDIAEGYSVSREKKESFPLTVTSAQKNPTAFYLCASLRWEGRMNYGYTFGSGTRLTVV.

This clone was detected only a few times. The chain links TRBV11-2 to TRBJ1-2, with 7 bases aligning to TRBD1. V lost 6 bases and J lost 4; bases outside the gene matches: 8. Per the germline V gene, CDR1 is SGHAT and CDR2 is FQNNGV. The CDR3 length is 14 residues. DNA of the CDR3: TGTGCCAGCAGTCAAGGGGGCGAAGCCTATGGCTACACCTTC. This encodes CASSQGGEAYGYTF.

As regards this clone: Additional DNA sequences in this sample encode the identical CDR3. This sequence joins TRBV7-9 and TRBJ1-2; 8 nucleotides line up with TRBD1. This CDR3 contains 15 residues. Per the germline V gene, CDR1 is SEHNR and CDR2 is FQNEAQ (reference sequence). V was pared by 5 bases and J by 2 bases, with 7 bases of the junction left unmatched. The CDR3 region has the DNA TGTGCCAGCAGCCCGAGGACAGGGCGCAACTATGGCTACACCTTC. Its protein is CASSPRTGRNYGYTF.

This clone appeared once. V usage is TRBV4-2 and J usage is TRBJ2-7; possibly TRBD2 for D (6 bases). The CDR3 is made up of 15 amino acids. The V gene lost 1 base and the J gene lost 1 base, with 11 bases spanning the gap. Germline loops: CDR1 LGHNA, CDR2 YNFKEQ. DNA of the CDR3: TGTGCCAGCAGCCAAGTTCTCGGGGGTTCCTACGAGCAGTACTTC. Protein: CASSQVLGGSYEQYF.

This chain uses TRBV24-1 with TRBJ1-1, with unresolved D. The CDR3 loop spans 14 amino acids. Germline V gene sequence: CDR1 KGHDR, CDR2 SFDVKD. Trimming left V 7 bases short and J 5 bases short, with 16 bases between. The CDR3 here is CATRARGGRTEAFF. The CDR3 region has the DNA TGTGCCACCAGAGCACGAGGAGGTAGAACTGAAGCTTTCTTT.

The rearrangement links TRBV4-2 to TRBJ1-2; TRBD1 is a possible D gene (5 bases). This CDR3 is 15 amino acids long. Between the trimmed V and J ends, which lost 0 bases and 8 bases, there was a span of 16 bases. Germline assignment: CDR1 LGHNA and CDR2 YNFKEQ. The CDR3 spells CASSQEGRGWLGYTF. DNA for the CDR3: TGTGCCAGCAGCCAAGAGGGGCGGGGGTGGTTGGGCTACACCTTC.

The V and J genes are TRBV24-1 and TRBJ2-2; TRBD1 aligns across 9 bases. From germline, CDR1 is KGHDR and CDR2 SFDVKD. This CDR3 has 17 residues. V gave up 6 bases and J gave up 2 bases; unmatched junction bases: 9. The CDR3 loop reads CATSPGTGNRNTGELFF. The CDR3 nucleotides read TGTGCCACCAGTCCCGGGACAGGGAACCGAAACACCGGGGAGCTGTTTTTT.

This clone was recorded many times. The chain combines TRBV18 with TRBJ1-2; TRBD1 matches at 11 bases. Germline V gene data show CDR1 as KGHSH and CDR2 as LQKENI. With 4 bases clipped from V and 0 bases from J, the junction kept 10 bases outside the gene matches. This CDR3 spans 18 amino acids. This CDR3 is CASSRGQGAELANYGYTF. The CDR3 DNA reads as TGTGCCAGCTCACGAGGACAGGGGGCCGAGTTAGCTAACTATGGCTACACCTTC.

The chain carries TRBV10-3 and TRBJ2-7; 8 bases match TRBD2. From germline, CDR1 is ENHRY and CDR2 SYGVKD. J was trimmed by 6 bases and V by 10 bases; bases with no gene match: 14. The CDR3 sequence is 14 residues long. The CDR3 loop reads CASAMASGFSEQYF. CDR3 in DNA: TGTGCCAGCGCTATGGCTAGCGGGTTCTCCGAGCAGTACTTC.

This rearrangement joins TRBV10-3 to TRBJ2-1, with 8 bases aligning to TRBD2. The junction had 8 bases not matched to a gene; V was cut back by 6 bases and J by 1 base. The CDR3 runs 16 residues. Germline loops: CDR1 ENHRY, CDR2 SYGVKD. CDR3 coding DNA: TGTGCCATCAGCGAAGGGACTAGTGTATCCTACAATGAGCAGTTCTTC. Protein product: CAISEGTSVSYNEQFF.

The rearrangement links TRBV25-1 to TRBJ2-7, with 7 bases lining up with TRBD2. The germline V gene has CDR1 MGHDK and CDR2 SYGVNS. Trimming cost V 5 bases and J 0 bases; bases outside gene matches: 4. The CDR3 length is 14 residues. This CDR3 reads CASSWGGSSYEQYF. CDR3 bases: TGTGCCAGCAGTTGGGGGGGTAGCTCCTACGAGCAGTACTTC.

This clone was observed a single time. The chain joins TRBV27 to TRBJ2-5, with TRBD2 identical over 7 bases. The germline gives CDR1 MNHEY, CDR2 SMNVEV (reference sequence). This CDR3 comprises 15 residues. With 4 bases clipped from V and 7 bases from J, the junction kept 12 bases outside the gene matches. CDR3 amino acids: CASSSYTGGLGTQYF. The CDR3 coding sequence is TGTGCCAGCAGTTCATATACCGGGGGGTTGGGGACCCAGTACTTC.

The V and J genes are TRBV19 and TRBJ1-5; D is possibly TRBD1 (5 bases). CDR1 is LNHDA, CDR2 SQIVND, per germline (reference sequence). The ends were cut back, 5 bases at V and 3 bases at J, with 14 bases in the middle. The CDR3 totals 15 residues. CDR3 DNA: TGTGCCAGTAGTTCGGGTCCAGGGTCCAATCAGCCCCAGCATTTT. It encodes CASSSGPGSNQPQHF.

The CDR3: CAWSSGWGVTNTGELFF. CDR3 sequence (DNA): TGTGCCTGGAGTTCCGGCTGGGGGGTTACGAACACCGGGGAGCTGTTTTTT. The chain employs TRBV30 and TRBJ2-2, with D possibly matching TRBD2 (6 bases). The CDR3 is 17 residues long. With 2 bases removed from V and 0 bases from J, the gap between germline ends came to 16 bases. The germline CDR1 and CDR2 sequences are GTSNPN and SVGIG (reference sequence).

CDR3 sequence: CASSYSRGSLDNEQFF. CDR3 bases: TGTGCCAGCAGTTACTCGAGGGGGAGTCTCGACAATGAGCAGTTCTTC. This chain connects TRBV6-2 or TRBV6-3 to TRBJ2-1, with D perhaps matching TRBD1 (6 bases). This CDR3 has 16 residues. Deletions cut 0 bases from V and 5 bases from J, with 14 bases between. Germline-derived CDR1 and CDR2 are MNHEY and SVGEGT.

This clone was observed a handful of times. The chain combines TRBV10-3 with TRBJ2-7; 8 bases fit TRBD1. Germline lookup yields CDR1 ENHRY and CDR2 SYGVKD. This CDR3 has 17 amino acids. With V trimmed by 6 bases and J by 0 bases, 13 bases remained unmatched. The CDR3 nucleotides are TGTGCCATCAGCGCGATCGCATCCGGGACAGGCTCCTACGAGCAGTACTTC. Translated, it gives CAISAIASGTGSYEQYF.